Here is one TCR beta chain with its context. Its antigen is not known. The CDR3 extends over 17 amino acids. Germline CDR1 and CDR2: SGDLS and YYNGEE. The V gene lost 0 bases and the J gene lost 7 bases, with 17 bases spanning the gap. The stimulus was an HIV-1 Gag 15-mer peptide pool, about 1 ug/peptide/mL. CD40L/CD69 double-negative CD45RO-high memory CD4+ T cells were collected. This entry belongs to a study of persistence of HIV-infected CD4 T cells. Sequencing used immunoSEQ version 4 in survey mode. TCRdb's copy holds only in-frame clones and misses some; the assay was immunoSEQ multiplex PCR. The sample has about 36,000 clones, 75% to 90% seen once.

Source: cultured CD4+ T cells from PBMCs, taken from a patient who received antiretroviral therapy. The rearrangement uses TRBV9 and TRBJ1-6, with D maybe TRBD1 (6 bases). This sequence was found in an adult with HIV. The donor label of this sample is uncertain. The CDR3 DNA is TGTGCCAGCAGCGTAGGAGGGGGGACGGGAAACAATTCACCCCTCCACTTT. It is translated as CASSVGGGTGNNSPLHF.